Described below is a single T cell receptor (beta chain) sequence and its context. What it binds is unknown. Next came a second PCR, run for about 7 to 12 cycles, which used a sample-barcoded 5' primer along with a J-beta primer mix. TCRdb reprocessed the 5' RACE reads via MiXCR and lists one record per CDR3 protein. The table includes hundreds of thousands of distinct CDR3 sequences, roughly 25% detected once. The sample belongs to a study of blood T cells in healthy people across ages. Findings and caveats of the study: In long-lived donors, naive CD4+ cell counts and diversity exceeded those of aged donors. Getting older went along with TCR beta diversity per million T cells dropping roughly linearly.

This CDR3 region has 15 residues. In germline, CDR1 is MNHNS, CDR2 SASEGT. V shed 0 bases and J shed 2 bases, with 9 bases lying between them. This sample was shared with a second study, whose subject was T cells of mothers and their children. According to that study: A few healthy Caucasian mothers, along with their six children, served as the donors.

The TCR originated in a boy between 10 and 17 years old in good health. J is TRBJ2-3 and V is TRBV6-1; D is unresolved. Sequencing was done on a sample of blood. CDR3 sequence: CASSEAARFTDTQYF. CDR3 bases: TGTGCCAGCAGTGAAGCGGCGAGGTTCACAGATACGCAGTATTTT.